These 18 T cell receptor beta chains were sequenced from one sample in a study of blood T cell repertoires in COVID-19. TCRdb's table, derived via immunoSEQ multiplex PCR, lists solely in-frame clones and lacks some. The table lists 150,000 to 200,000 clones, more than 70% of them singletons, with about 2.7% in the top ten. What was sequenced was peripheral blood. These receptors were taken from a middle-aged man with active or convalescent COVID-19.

Here the CDR3 DNA reads TGTGCCAGCAGTAGCGGGGGCCGAATTAACAATGAGCAGTTCTTC. It codes for CASSSGGRINNEQFF. The genes are TRBV6-2 or TRBV6-3 and TRBJ2-1, with TRBD2 matching over 8 bases. The CDR3 spans 15 residues. The V gene's germline CDR1 is MNHEY and CDR2 SVGEGT. V dropped 5 bases and J dropped 5; count of bases not matched to a gene: 8.

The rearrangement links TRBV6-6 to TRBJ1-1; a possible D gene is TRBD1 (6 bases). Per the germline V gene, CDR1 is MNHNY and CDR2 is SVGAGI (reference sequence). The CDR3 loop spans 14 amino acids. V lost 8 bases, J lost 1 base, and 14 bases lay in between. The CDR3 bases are TGTGCCAGCGTAAGATGGGGGCAGAACACTGAAGCTTTCTTT. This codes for CASVRWGQNTEAFF.

This CDR3 reads CASSTDRWGKRGPTDTQYF. CDR3 in DNA: TGTGCCAGTAGTACGGACCGTTGGGGAAAGCGGGGGCCCACAGATACGCAGTATTTT. V gene TRBV19 combines with J gene TRBJ2-3, with 8 nucleotides matching TRBD2. The CDR3 covers 19 residues. Germline assignment: CDR1 LNHDA and CDR2 SQIVND (reference sequence). The trim removed 4 bases at V and 2 bases at J, leaving 17 bases unmatched.

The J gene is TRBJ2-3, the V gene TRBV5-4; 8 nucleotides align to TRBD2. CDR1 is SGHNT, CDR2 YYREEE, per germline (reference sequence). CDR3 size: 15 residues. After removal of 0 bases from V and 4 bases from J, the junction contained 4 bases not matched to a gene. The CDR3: CASSLVGSGADTQYF. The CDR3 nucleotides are TGTGCCAGCAGCTTGGTGGGTAGCGGGGCAGATACGCAGTATTTT.

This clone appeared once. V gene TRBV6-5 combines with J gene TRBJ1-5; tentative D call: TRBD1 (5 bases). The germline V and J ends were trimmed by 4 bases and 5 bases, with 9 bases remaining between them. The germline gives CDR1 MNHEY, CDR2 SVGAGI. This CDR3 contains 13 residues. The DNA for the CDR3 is TGTGCCAGCAGTTCGACAGCATATCAGCCCCAGCATTTT. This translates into CASSSTAYQPQHF.

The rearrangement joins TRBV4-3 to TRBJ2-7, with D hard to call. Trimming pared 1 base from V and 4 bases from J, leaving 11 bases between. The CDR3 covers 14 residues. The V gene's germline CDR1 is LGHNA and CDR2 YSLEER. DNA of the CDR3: TGCGCCAGCAGCCAAGGTGTTGGAGAGTACGAGCAGTACTTC. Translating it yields CASSQGVGEYEQYF.

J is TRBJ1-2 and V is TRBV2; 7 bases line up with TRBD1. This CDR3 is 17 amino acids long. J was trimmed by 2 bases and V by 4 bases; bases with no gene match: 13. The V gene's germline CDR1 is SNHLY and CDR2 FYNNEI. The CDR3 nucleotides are TGTGCCAGCAGTGCGGAACGGGACAGCAGCGGAAACTATGGCTACACCTTC. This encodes CASSAERDSSGNYGYTF.

CDR3 sequence: CASSRLKINEKLFF. The CDR3 DNA reads TGTGCCAGCTCACGGCTTAAGATTAATGAAAAACTGTTTTTT. The chain combines TRBV18 with TRBJ1-4; D gene unclear. Trimming removed 4 bases at V and 4 bases at J, with 10 bases between. Germline assignment: CDR1 KGHSH and CDR2 LQKENI. The CDR3 runs to 14 residues. Together with reference TRBV18 and TRBJ1-4, the CDR3 gives the full variable domain: NAGVMQNPRHLVRRRGQEARLRCSPMKGHSHVYWYRQLPEEGLKFMVYLQKENIIDESGMPKERFSAEFPKEGPSILRIQQVVRGDSAAYFCASSRLKINEKLFFGSGTQLSVL.

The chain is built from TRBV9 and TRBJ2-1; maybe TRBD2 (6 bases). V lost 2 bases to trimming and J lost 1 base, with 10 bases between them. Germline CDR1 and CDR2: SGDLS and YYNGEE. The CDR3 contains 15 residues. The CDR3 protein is CASSVDRGSYNEQFF. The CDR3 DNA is TGTGCCAGCAGCGTGGATCGGGGGTCCTACAATGAGCAGTTCTTC.

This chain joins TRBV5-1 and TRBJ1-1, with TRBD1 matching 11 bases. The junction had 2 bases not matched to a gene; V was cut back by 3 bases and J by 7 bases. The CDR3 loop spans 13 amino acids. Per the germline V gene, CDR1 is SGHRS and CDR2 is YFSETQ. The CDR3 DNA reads TGCGCCAGCAGCTGGACAGGGGGCGATGAAGCTTTCTTT. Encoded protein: CASSWTGGDEAFF. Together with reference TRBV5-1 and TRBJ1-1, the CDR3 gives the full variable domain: KAGVTQTPRYLIKTRGQQVTLSCSPISGHRSVSWYQQTPGQGLQFLFEYFSETQRNKGNFPGRFSGRQFSNSRSEMNVSTLELGDSALYLCASSWTGGDEAFFGQGTRLTVV.

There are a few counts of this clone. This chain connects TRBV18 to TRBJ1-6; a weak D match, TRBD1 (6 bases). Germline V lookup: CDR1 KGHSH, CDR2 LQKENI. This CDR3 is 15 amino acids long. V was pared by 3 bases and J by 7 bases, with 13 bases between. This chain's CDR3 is CASSPSGGRNSPLHF. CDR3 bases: TGTGCCAGCTCACCGAGCGGGGGGCGGAATTCACCCCTCCACTTT.

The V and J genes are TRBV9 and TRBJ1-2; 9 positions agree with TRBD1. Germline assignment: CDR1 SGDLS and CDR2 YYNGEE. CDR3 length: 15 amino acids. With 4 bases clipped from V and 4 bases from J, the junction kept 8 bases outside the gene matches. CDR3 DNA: TGTGCCAGCAGCCCCGGACAGGGGAATCGCTATGGCTACACCTTC. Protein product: CASSPGQGNRYGYTF.

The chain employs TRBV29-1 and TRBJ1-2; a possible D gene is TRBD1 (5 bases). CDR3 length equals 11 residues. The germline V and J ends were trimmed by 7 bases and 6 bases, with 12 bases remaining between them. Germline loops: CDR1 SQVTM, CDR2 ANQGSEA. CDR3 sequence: CSDRAGNGYTF. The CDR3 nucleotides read TGCAGCGACCGGGCAGGGAATGGCTACACCTTC.

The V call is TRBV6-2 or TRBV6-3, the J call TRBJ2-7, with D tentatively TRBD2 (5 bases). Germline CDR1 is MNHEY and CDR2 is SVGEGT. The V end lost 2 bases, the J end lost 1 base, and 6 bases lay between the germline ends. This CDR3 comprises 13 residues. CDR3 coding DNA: TGTGCCAGCAGTTACACGGGGTCCTACGAGCAGTACTTC. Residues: CASSYTGSYEQYF.

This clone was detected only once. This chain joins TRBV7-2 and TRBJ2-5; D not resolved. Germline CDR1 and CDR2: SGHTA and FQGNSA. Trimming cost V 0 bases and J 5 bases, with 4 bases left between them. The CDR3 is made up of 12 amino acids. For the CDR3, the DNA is TGTGCCAGCAGCTTAGCCGCGGAGACCCAGTACTTC. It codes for CASSLAAETQYF.

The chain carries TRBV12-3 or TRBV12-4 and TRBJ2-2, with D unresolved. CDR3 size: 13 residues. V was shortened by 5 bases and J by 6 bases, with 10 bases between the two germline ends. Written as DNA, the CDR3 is TGTGCCAGCAGTAAAATAGAGCCCGGGGAGCTGTTTTTT. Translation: CASSKIEPGELFF.

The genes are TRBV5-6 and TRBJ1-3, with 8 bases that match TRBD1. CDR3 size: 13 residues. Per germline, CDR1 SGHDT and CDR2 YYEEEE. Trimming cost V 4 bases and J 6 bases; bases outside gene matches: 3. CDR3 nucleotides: TGTGCCAGCAGCGAGACAGGGGAAAACACCATATATTTT. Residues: CASSETGENTIYF.

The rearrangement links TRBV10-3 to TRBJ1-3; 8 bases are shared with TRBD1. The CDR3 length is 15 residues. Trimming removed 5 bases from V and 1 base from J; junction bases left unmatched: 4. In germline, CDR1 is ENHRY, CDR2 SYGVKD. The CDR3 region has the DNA TGTGCCATCAGTCCGACAGGGGTATCTGGAAACACCATATATTTT. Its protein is CAISPTGVSGNTIYF.